This T cell receptor (beta chain) was retrieved from a study of somatic mutations in cytotoxic T cells in rheumatoid arthritis. V was pared by 0 bases and J by 10 bases, with 10 bases of the junction left unmatched. The CDR3 extends over 16 amino acids. Germline CDR1 and CDR2: MGHRA and YSYEKL. Produced via immunoSEQ multiplex PCR; TCRdb's table is partial and in-frame only. The repertoire has about 6,700 clones, about 79% of them found once; the top ten carry 16%. The origin of this receptor is an adult with rheumatoid arthritis. Sequenced material: CD8+ T cells sorted from blood. V gene TRBV4-1 combines with J gene TRBJ2-1; TRBD2 matches 9 bases. The CDR3 protein is CASSQEGAGGPDEQFF. CDR3 nucleotides: TGCGCCAGCAGCCAAGAAGGTGCGGGGGGGCCCGACGAGCAGTTCTTC.